The sequence of this TCR beta chain was determined in a study of CD4 and CD8 cells across lung adenocarcinoma regions. This clonotype has ten or more counts. TCRdb passed the PCR reads through MiXCR, listing each CDR3 protein once. The profile covers approximately 10,000 distinct CDR3 sequences, with roughly 49% appearing a single time and more than 30% taken by the ten largest. The source of this sequence is a male donor with lung adenocarcinoma. The CD4 and CD8 labels of this study may be unreliable. The specimen was CD8+ T cells from the margin of a lung tumor.

The CDR3 DNA follows: TGTGCCAGCAGCGGGGGGGGACTAGCGGACAATGAGCAGTTCTTC. Protein sequence: CASSGGGLADNEQFF. This chain uses TRBV11-2 with TRBJ2-1; 11 nucleotides line up with TRBD2. The V gene end was trimmed by 5 bases and the J gene end by 5 bases; junction bases not matched to a gene: 5. Per germline, CDR1 SGHAT and CDR2 FQNNGV. CDR3 length equals 15 residues. The complete variable domain, with remaining parts taken from reference TRBV11-2 and TRBJ2-1, reads EAGVAQSPRYKIIEKRQSVAFWCNPISGHATLYWYQQILGQGPKLLIQFQNNGVVDDSQLPKDRFSAERLKGVDSTLKIQPAKLEDSAVYLCASSGGGLADNEQFFGPGTRLTVL.